The text below deals with one T cell receptor beta chain. Its matching antigen is unknown. The sample comes from a study of CD8 T cells in Susac syndrome. Per the germline V gene, CDR1 is SNHLY and CDR2 is FYNNEI. This CDR3 comprises 15 residues. The V end was cut by 7 bases, the J end by 4 bases, with 17 bases between. Regarding the study as a whole: The study's TCR sequencing and HLA analysis drew on a certain number of individuals. That number was acknowledged as relatively small.

The authors reverse transcribed roughly 0.5 to 1 ug RNA with random hexamers. Coverage of TCR beta CDR3 amplification by immunoSEQ multiplex PCR extended to 54 Vbeta and 13 Jbeta. TCRdb processed the immunoSEQ multiplex PCR reads anew with MiXCR; each CDR3 protein has one entry. The sample includes about 120,000 distinct CDR3 sequences, around 94% of them seen just once. V and J are TRBV2 and TRBJ2-1; possible D gene TRBD2, 6 bases. The sequence was obtained from a human donor in good health. Input material: CD4+ T cells from PBMCs. The CDR3 protein is CASILPEGRYNEQFF. The CDR3 DNA is TGTGCCAGCATCCTCCCGGAGGGCCGATACAATGAGCAGTTCTTC.